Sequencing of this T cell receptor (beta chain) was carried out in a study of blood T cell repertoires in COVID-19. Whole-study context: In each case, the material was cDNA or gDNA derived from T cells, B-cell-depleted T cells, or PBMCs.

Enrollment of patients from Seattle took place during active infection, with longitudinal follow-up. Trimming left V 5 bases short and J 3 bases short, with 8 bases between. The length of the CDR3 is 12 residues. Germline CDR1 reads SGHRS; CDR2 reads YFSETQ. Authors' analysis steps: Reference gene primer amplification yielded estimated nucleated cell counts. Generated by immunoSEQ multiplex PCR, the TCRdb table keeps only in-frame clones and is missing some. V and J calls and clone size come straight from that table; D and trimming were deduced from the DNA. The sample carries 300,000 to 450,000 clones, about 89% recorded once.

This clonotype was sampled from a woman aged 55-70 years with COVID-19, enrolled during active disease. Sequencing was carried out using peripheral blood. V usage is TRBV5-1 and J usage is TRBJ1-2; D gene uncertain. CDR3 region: CASRSGHYGYTF. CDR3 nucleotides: TGCGCCAGCAGGAGCGGCCACTATGGCTACACCTTC.